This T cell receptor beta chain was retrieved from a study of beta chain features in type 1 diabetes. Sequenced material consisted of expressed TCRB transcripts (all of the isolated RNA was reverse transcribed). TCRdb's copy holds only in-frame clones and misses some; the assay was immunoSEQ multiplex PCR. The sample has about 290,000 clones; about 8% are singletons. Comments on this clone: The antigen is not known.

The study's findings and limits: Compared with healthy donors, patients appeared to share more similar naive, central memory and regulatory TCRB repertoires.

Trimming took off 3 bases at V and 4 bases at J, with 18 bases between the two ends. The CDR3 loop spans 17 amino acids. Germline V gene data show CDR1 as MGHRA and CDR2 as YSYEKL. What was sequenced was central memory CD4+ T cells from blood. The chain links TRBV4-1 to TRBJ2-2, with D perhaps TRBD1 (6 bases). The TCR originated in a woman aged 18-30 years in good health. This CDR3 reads CASSQGFNRELTGELFF. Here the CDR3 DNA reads TGCGCCAGCAGCCAGGGCTTTAACAGGGAACTCACCGGGGAGCTGTTTTTT.